These 14 T cell receptor beta chains originate from one sample sequenced in a study of T-cell reconstitution after alpha-beta-depleted transplantation in children. Unique molecular identifiers were incorporated into the prepared TCRbeta library. TCRdb reanalysed the PCR reads using MiXCR and keeps one entry per CDR3 protein. In the table there are about 470,000 distinct CDR3 sequences, approximately 42% of which are singletons. This material consisted of PBMCs, taken before TCRalphabeta/CD19-depleted stem cell transplant. Every receptor here comes from a girl aged 2 to 9 with aplastic anemia, due to receive a stem cell transplant.

The rearrangement links TRBV6-1 to TRBJ2-1, with unresolved D. The germline V gene encodes CDR1 MNHNS and CDR2 SASEGT. The CDR3 contains 13 residues. Trimming cost V 6 bases and J 3 bases, with 9 bases left between them. CDR3 coding DNA: TGTGCCAGCAGAACGGCGGTCTACAATGAGCAGTTCTTC. It is translated as CASRTAVYNEQFF.

V is TRBV12-3 or TRBV12-4 and J is TRBJ2-7, with D maybe TRBD2 (5 bases). V dropped 5 bases and J dropped 2 bases, with 10 bases sitting between them. CDR3 length: 13 residues. The CDR3 region is CASSPGAAYEQYF. Written as DNA, the CDR3 is TGTGCCAGCAGTCCCGGAGCGGCCTACGAGCAGTACTTC.

The rearrangement links TRBV10-3 to TRBJ1-2; 7 positions match TRBD1. CDR3 size: 15 residues. J gave up 7 bases and V 4 bases, and 12 bases lay outside the gene matches. CDR1 is ENHRY, CDR2 SYGVKD, per germline. As DNA, the CDR3 is TGTGCCATCAGTGGGGGACAGAATCATCCTAGTGGCTACACCTTC. Residues: CAISGGQNHPSGYTF.

The rearrangement joins TRBV12-3 or TRBV12-4 to TRBJ1-1; D ambiguous. The CDR3 loop spans 11 amino acids. The V end lost 2 bases, the J end lost 8 bases, and 6 bases lay between the germline ends. The CDR3 nucleotides read TGTGCCAGCAGTTTATTTGGGGAAGCTTTCTTT. It translates to CASSLFGEAFF.

The chain recombines TRBV19 with TRBJ1-1; 9 nucleotides align to TRBD1. With V trimmed by 1 base and J by 4 bases, 1 base remained unmatched. The CDR3 is 14 amino acids. The germline V gene has CDR1 LNHDA and CDR2 SQIVND (reference sequence). The CDR3 nucleotides are TGTGCCAGTAGTATAGGGACAGGGGTCACTGAAGCTTTCTTT. It specifies CASSIGTGVTEAFF.

This clonotype was picked up a small number of times. The rearrangement joins TRBV6-1 to TRBJ2-7, with 7 bases identical to TRBD1. V shed 7 bases, J shed 1 base, and the junction held 7 bases outside the gene matches. The CDR3 has 14 residues. The germline CDR1 and CDR2 sequences are MNHNS and SASEGT. CDR3 amino acids: CASKGTAQSYEQYF. The CDR3 DNA reads as TGTGCCAGCAAGGGGACAGCGCAATCCTACGAGCAGTACTTC.

This clonotype has a handful of counts. The chain couples TRBV3-1 to TRBJ1-1; D is possibly TRBD1 (6 bases). This CDR3 comprises 15 residues. The germline V gene encodes CDR1 LGHDT and CDR2 YNNKEL (reference sequence). Trimming stripped 0 bases from V and 1 base from J, with 9 bases between. This chain's CDR3 is CASSQDPGANTEAFF. CDR3 sequence (DNA): TGTGCCAGCAGCCAAGATCCGGGGGCGAACACTGAAGCTTTCTTT. The full variable domain, completed using reference TRBV3-1 and TRBJ1-1, is DTAVSQTPKYLVTQMGNDKSIKCEQNLGHDTMYWYKQDSKKFLKIMFSYNNKELIINETVPNRFSPKSPDKAHLNLHINSLELGDSAVYFCASSQDPGANTEAFFGQGTRLTVV.

The J gene is TRBJ1-3, the V gene TRBV20-1, with TRBD1 matching over 9 bases. Trimming at V came to 1 base and at J to 3 bases, leaving 4 bases not matched to a gene. Per germline, CDR1 DFQATT and CDR2 SNEGSKA (reference sequence). The CDR3 has 15 residues. The CDR3 here is CSARGDRGIGNTIYF. The DNA of the CDR3 is TGCAGTGCTAGAGGAGACAGGGGGATTGGAAACACCATATATTTT.

The CDR3 reads CASSESLASQETQYF. DNA for the CDR3: TGTGCCAGCAGTGAAAGTTTGGCTTCCCAAGAGACCCAGTACTTC. The chain uses TRBV28 and TRBJ2-5; no definite D call. Germline loops: CDR1 MDHEN, CDR2 SYDVKM. The V end lost 5 bases, the J end lost 1 base, and 14 bases lay between the germline ends. The CDR3 sequence is 15 residues long.

This clonotype has at least ten counts. V is TRBV20-1 and J is TRBJ2-7; 11 bases align to TRBD1. Germline V lookup: CDR1 DFQATT, CDR2 SNEGSKA (reference sequence). The CDR3 runs to 15 residues. V shed 6 bases and J 3 bases; nucleotides not matched to a gene: 10. CDR3 DNA sequence: TGCAGTGCAGCCCCAATGGACAGGGGGCTCTACGAGCAGTACTTC. Encoded protein: CSAAPMDRGLYEQYF.

The chain recombines TRBV29-1 with TRBJ1-2; D is unclear. The CDR3 is made up of 12 amino acids. The germline CDR1 and CDR2 sequences are SQVTM and ANQGSEA. V was cut by 3 bases and J by 7 bases, with 12 bases left in between. The CDR3 DNA follows: TGCAGCGTTGATGGGGATTCGGTTGGCTACACCTTC. Residues: CSVDGDSVGYTF.

The chain employs TRBV6-2 or TRBV6-3 and TRBJ2-1; maybe TRBD2 (6 bases). Trimming took off 2 bases at V and 7 bases at J, with 9 bases between the two ends. CDR1 is MNHEY, CDR2 SVGEGT, per germline. CDR3 length: 13 amino acids. Here the CDR3 DNA reads TGTGCCAGCAGTTACGCAGGACTAAATGAGCAGTTCTTC. Translating it yields CASSYAGLNEQFF.

In its sample, this clonotype was seen many times. J is TRBJ1-5 and V is TRBV5-5; the D is unclear. The CDR3 covers 13 residues. V lost 2 bases to trimming and J lost 11 bases, with 14 bases between them. Germline assignment: CDR1 SGHKS and CDR2 YYEKEE (reference sequence). The CDR3 DNA is TGTGCCAGCAGCTTAGGGCCGACCTCGACCCAGCATTTT. Its protein is CASSLGPTSTQHF.

This clonotype was counted at least ten times. The chain is built from TRBV5-1 and TRBJ2-7; D is ambiguous. V was cut by 4 bases and J by 5 bases, with 16 bases left in between. Per germline, CDR1 SGHRS and CDR2 YFSETQ. This CDR3 is built from 14 residues. The CDR3 nucleotides read TGCGCCAGCAGCCAACGTCAGAGGTCCCACGAGCAGTACTTC. Protein sequence: CASSQRQRSHEQYF.